This T cell receptor (beta chain) was identified during a study of identical twins. Study-level points and caveats: When twins shared out-of-frame alpha sequences, those sequences had excess low generation probability. Models underestimated out-of-frame TCR alpha sharing in monozygotic twins.

MiXCR, run by TCRdb on the 5' RACE reads, gives a single entry per CDR3 protein. Of some 690,000 distinct CDR3 sequences listed, 21% are singletons. This clonotype was picked up a small number of times. The antigen remains unidentified. V gave up 5 bases and J gave up 7 bases, with 13 bases separating them. Germline CDR1 is SGHTA and CDR2 is FQGTGA. The CDR3 is 13 residues long. All donors were healthy, and all were Caucasian. In addition, the sample was reused for a study of T cells expressing NK-cell markers. That report notes: Seven sequenced donors out of eight were HCMV-seropositive, one seronegative.

Sequencing used PBMCs. This TCR came from a woman between 18 and 30 years old in good health. The rearrangement links TRBV7-3 to TRBJ2-3; D is possibly TRBD1 (6 bases). The CDR3 spells CASSPSQGYTQYF. The DNA for the CDR3 is TGTGCCAGCAGCCCTTCACAGGGATATACGCAGTATTTT. The variable domain in full, with the rest retrieved from reference TRBV7-3 and TRBJ2-3, is GAGVSQTPSNKVTEKGKYVELRCDPISGHTALYWYRQSLGQGPEFLIYFQGTGAADDSGLPNDRFFAVRPEGSVSTLKIQRTERGDSAVYLCASSPSQGYTQYFGPGTRLTVL.